Listed below are T cell receptor beta chains from one sample, sequenced in a study of blood T cell repertoires in COVID-19. The method was immunoSEQ multiplex PCR; TCRdb's version includes in-frame clones alone and lacks a portion of them. Of fewer than 300,000 clones listed, just over 85% were seen once; the top ten hold around a tenth. Sample: peripheral blood. Source of these receptors: a man aged 45 to 65 with COVID-19, enrolled during active disease. The CDR3 runs from the conserved cysteine through the conserved F or W. A D gene is named only where the DNA matches it firmly. Not every row has a clone size; where given, it reads once, few, many or a size class.

DNA	CDR3	V	J	size	D
TGTGCCAGCAGCCTTATCGGACAGGGTCCATACAATGAGCAGTTCTTC	CASSLIGQGPYNEQFF	TRBV14	TRBJ2-1	NA	TRBD1
TGTGCCAGCAGCAAGGCGGGTAGTGGGTTCGCCTACGAGCAGTACTTC	CASSKAGSGFAYEQYF	TRBV7-2	TRBJ2-7	NA	NA
TGCGCCAGCAGTGAGTCGACGGGGGACAGGTTTAGTCAGCCCCAGCATTTT	CASSESTGDRFSQPQHF	TRBV10-1	TRBJ1-5	once	TRBD1
TGTGCCAGCAGCAGAAGGGACAGAGACCCAAAGACCCAGTACTTC	CASSRRDRDPKTQYF	TRBV9	TRBJ2-5	NA	TRBD1
TGCGCCAGCAGCTTGTCTCTAGCGGGAACGAACGAGCAGTACTTC	CASSLSLAGTNEQYF	TRBV5-1	TRBJ2-7	NA	TRBD2
TGTGCCTGGAACCCCAACAGGGGGCCCTACAATGAGCAGTTCTTC	CAWNPNRGPYNEQFF	TRBV30	TRBJ2-1	NA	TRBD1
TGTGCCAGTAGAGTTTTACAGGCCCCCACTGAAGCTTTCTTT	CASRVLQAPTEAFF	TRBV19	TRBJ1-1	NA	NA
TGCAGTGCTAGTAGGGACAGTGTGAACACTGAAGCTTTCTTT	CSASRDSVNTEAFF	TRBV20-1	TRBJ1-1	NA	TRBD1
TGTGCCTGGAGTAGACCGACAGGGGGATCTCTCGGTGGTGGCTACACCTTC	CAWSRPTGGSLGGGYTF	TRBV30	TRBJ1-2	NA	TRBD1
TGCGCCAGCAGCTCCACAGGGTGGACTAGCGGGGCGCCAACCTACGAGCAGTACTTC	CASSSTGWTSGAPTYEQYF	TRBV5-1	TRBJ2-7	NA	TRBD2
TGTGCCAGCAGCTTGGGTAGCGATCAGCCCCAGCATTTT	CASSLGSDQPQHF	TRBV5-5	TRBJ1-5	NA	NA
TGTGCCAGCAGCTTGGTGCAGGGAGGGCAAGCCCTCCACTTT	CASSLVQGGQALHF	TRBV7-2	TRBJ1-6	once	NA
TGTGCCAGCAGCCAAGATCCAGCGGGGGACTCCTACGAGCAGTACTTC	CASSQDPAGDSYEQYF	TRBV4-2	TRBJ2-7	few	TRBD2
TGTGCCAGTAGTGCGGGGGGACCGGGCTATGGCTACACCTTC	CASSAGGPGYGYTF	TRBV19	TRBJ1-2	NA	NA
TGCGCCAGCAGCCAAGATCTGGACAGGGGAAATGAGCAGTTCTTC	CASSQDLDRGNEQFF	TRBV4-3	TRBJ2-1	NA	TRBD1
TGTGCCAGTAGTATTGGGGGGGACCCCGGGGGTACGCAGTATTTT	CASSIGGDPGGTQYF	TRBV19	TRBJ2-3	NA	TRBD2
TGTGCCTGGAGTCGGCGGGGGAACACCGGGGAGCTGTTTTTT	CAWSRRGNTGELFF	TRBV30	TRBJ2-2	NA	NA
TGTGCCAGCAGCTTGGCTAGTTTCCCCAATGAGCAGTTCTTC	CASSLASFPNEQFF	TRBV7-2	TRBJ2-1	NA	NA
TGCGCCAGCAGCTTGAACAAGAACACTGAAGCTTTCTTT	CASSLNKNTEAFF	TRBV5-1	TRBJ1-1	once	NA
TGTGCCACCAGCCCCGGACAGGGAAACACAGATACGCAGTATTTT	CATSPGQGNTDTQYF	TRBV15	TRBJ2-3	NA	TRBD1
TGTGCCAGCAGCTCGGGGAGAGGGCAAGAGACCCAGTACTTC	CASSSGRGQETQYF	TRBV11-2	TRBJ2-5	NA	NA
TGTGCCAGCGCGTTCCTACAGGGTCAGAGCTATGGCTACACCTTC	CASAFLQGQSYGYTF	TRBV27	TRBJ1-2	NA	NA
TGTGCCAGCAGTAATTCCCGGGACAAGTACGAGCAGTACTTC	CASSNSRDKYEQYF	TRBV28	TRBJ2-7	NA	NA
TGCGCCAGCAGCTTGGGACTAGCGGGAGGAACCTACAATGAGCAGTTCTTC	CASSLGLAGGTYNEQFF	TRBV5-1	TRBJ2-1	NA	TRBD2
TGTGCCAGCAGCTTAGGTAGTGTCGAGACCCAGTACTTC	CASSLGSVETQYF	TRBV7-9	TRBJ2-5	NA	NA
TGTGCCAGCAGCTCCACAGCGGGAGCCCAAGAGACCCAGTACTTC	CASSSTAGAQETQYF	TRBV5-6	TRBJ2-5	NA	TRBD2
TGCGCCAGCAGCCGAGCTAGCGACTTCTACAATGAGCAGTTCTTC	CASSRASDFYNEQFF	TRBV4-1	TRBJ2-1	NA	NA
TGTGCCAGCAGCGCTAGCAACTATGGCTACACCTTC	CASSASNYGYTF	TRBV9	TRBJ1-2	once	NA
TGTGCCAGCAGTTACCTAAGGGGTGGGAATAGCAATCAGCCCCAGCATTTT	CASSYLRGGNSNQPQHF	TRBV6-2/TRBV6-3	TRBJ1-5	NA	NA
TGTGCCAGCTCACCACCGGCTGAAATCTACGAGCAGTACTTC	CASSPPAEIYEQYF	TRBV18	TRBJ2-7	NA	NA
TGTGCCAGCAGTCCTTATTTGACAGGGAACTATGGCTACACCTTC	CASSPYLTGNYGYTF	TRBV6-5	TRBJ1-2	NA	TRBD1
TGTGCCAGCAGCCAAGGCCTAGCGCTGAGGGATGAGCAGTTCTTC	CASSQGLALRDEQFF	TRBV3-1/TRBV3-2	TRBJ2-1	NA	NA
TGTGCCTGGAGTTACGGGGGGAACACTGAAGCTTTCTTT	CAWSYGGNTEAFF	TRBV30	TRBJ1-1	NA	NA
TGTGCCAGTTCGCGGGAGGCGAGCTACGAGCAGTACTTC	CASSREASYEQYF	TRBV6-1	TRBJ2-7	NA	TRBD2
TGTGCCTGCCCCGCCGGAGCTCGGGTCACCGGGGAGCTGTTTTTT	CACPAGARVTGELFF	TRBV30	TRBJ2-2	NA	NA
TGTGCCAGCAGGCTGACAGGGCGTTCCTACGAGCAGTACTTC	CASRLTGRSYEQYF	TRBV27	TRBJ2-7	NA	TRBD1
TGCGCCAGCAGCCAGGCTCATAAACTAAGACTAGCAGGTGGAGATACGCAGTATTTT	CASSQAHKLRLAGGDTQYF	TRBV4-3	TRBJ2-3	NA	TRBD2
TGTGCCAGCAGCTCCTCCGGGACAGTGAACACTGAAGCTTTCTTT	CASSSSGTVNTEAFF	TRBV7-9	TRBJ1-1	NA	TRBD1
TGTGCCAGCAGCCCCTCGACTAGCACCTACGAGCAGTACTTC	CASSPSTSTYEQYF	TRBV9	TRBJ2-7	NA	TRBD2
TGCGCCAGTTCAGGTCGGGGTAAAGATTACGAGCAGTACTTC	CASSGRGKDYEQYF	TRBV4-1	TRBJ2-7	NA	NA
TGTGCCAGCAGAGGTGACAGCAGAACCGGGGAGCTGTTTTTT	CASRGDSRTGELFF	TRBV6-5	TRBJ2-2	NA	NA
TGTGCCAGTAGTCCTTCACCGGGACTACCTAATTACTACGAGCAGTACTTC	CASSPSPGLPNYYEQYF	TRBV19	TRBJ2-7	NA	TRBD2
TGTGCCAGTAGTTTTGACAGGGATAGGTATAACGAGCAGTACTTC	CASSFDRDRYNEQYF	TRBV19	TRBJ2-7	NA	TRBD1
TGTGCCAGCAGTTCCGTAGAGTACGAGCAGTACTTC	CASSSVEYEQYF	TRBV28	TRBJ2-7	NA	NA
TGTGCCAGCAGCCCCAGGGGGGCATACGAAAAACTGTTTTTT	CASSPRGAYEKLFF	TRBV14	TRBJ1-4	NA	TRBD1
TGTGCCAGCAGCGGACGGACTAGCGGGGGGGACGAGCAGTACTTC	CASSGRTSGGDEQYF	TRBV9	TRBJ2-7	NA	TRBD2
TGTGCCAGCAGTGAAACTAGCGGACCAACTTCCTACGAGCAGTACTTC	CASSETSGPTSYEQYF	TRBV6-1	TRBJ2-7	NA	TRBD2